One and the same sample provided the 10 T cell receptor beta chains below, sequenced in a study of blood T cell repertoires in COVID-19. TCRdb keeps only in-frame clones here, not all; method: immunoSEQ multiplex PCR. Counted here are 150,000 to 200,000 clones, roughly 86% occurring once; the ten biggest clones make up around 25%. The sequencing input was PBMCs or T cells enriched from blood (not recorded which). These receptor sequences come from a woman aged 40 to 50 in a cohort exposed to, infected with or recovered from COVID-19 (not recorded which).

This chain connects TRBV28 to TRBJ1-4, with D possibly being TRBD1 (6 bases). CDR3 length: 14 amino acids. V lost 3 bases and J lost 3, with 8 bases in between. Per the germline V gene, CDR1 is MDHEN and CDR2 is SYDVKM. The CDR3 loop reads CASSLNRANEKLFF. The DNA of the CDR3 is TGTGCCAGCAGTTTGAACAGGGCTAATGAAAAACTGTTTTTT. The whole variable domain, filled in from reference TRBV28 and TRBJ1-4, reads DVKVTQSSRYLVKRTGEKVFLECVQDMDHENMFWYRQDPGLGLRLIYFSYDVKMKEKGDIPEGYSVSREKKERFSLILESASTNQTSMYLCASSLNRANEKLFFGSGTQLSVL.

The chain uses TRBV9 and TRBJ1-1; no reliable D call. This CDR3 spans 16 amino acids. Germline V lookup: CDR1 SGDLS, CDR2 YYNGEE. Trimming took off 1 base at V and 0 bases at J, with 13 bases between the two ends. The CDR3 DNA sequence: TGTGCCAGCAGCGTATATACTGCATCCATGAACACTGAAGCTTTCTTT. Translation: CASSVYTASMNTEAFF.

The chain employs TRBV28 and TRBJ1-4, with TRBD1 as a possible D gene (5 bases). The CDR3 runs 14 residues. Per the germline V gene, CDR1 is MDHEN and CDR2 is SYDVKM. V gave up 3 bases and J gave up 1 base, with 6 bases separating them. This CDR3 is CASSLTETNEKLFF. The DNA of the CDR3 is TGTGCCAGCAGTTTGACAGAAACTAATGAAAAACTGTTTTTT.

The chain combines TRBV27 with TRBJ2-7; 9 bases map to TRBD1. After removal of 2 bases from V and 5 bases from J, the junction contained 4 bases not matched to a gene. CDR3 length: 14 amino acids. Germline CDR1 is MNHEY and CDR2 is SMNVEV (reference sequence). CDR3 DNA: TGTGCCAGCAGTTTAGGGACAGGGACCCACGAGCAGTACTTC. This translates into CASSLGTGTHEQYF.

The chain couples TRBV6-4 to TRBJ1-1; possible D gene TRBD1, 6 bases. The germline CDR1 and CDR2 sequences are MRHNA and SNTAGT. CDR3 length: 14 residues. V lost 5 bases and J 3 bases, leaving 13 bases between the germline ends. The CDR3 reads CASSTTSGDTEAFF. The CDR3 DNA reads TGTGCCAGCAGTACTACCTCAGGGGACACTGAAGCTTTCTTT.

V usage is TRBV3-1 (or the pseudogene TRBV3-2) and J usage is TRBJ2-7, with TRBD2 matching 10 bases. The CDR3 contains 15 residues. The germline CDR1 and CDR2 sequences are LGHDT and YNNKEL (reference sequence). The V segment lost 5 bases and the J segment 3 bases; nucleotides outside the gene matches: 7. The CDR3 bases are TGTGCCAGCAGCAATCGACTAGCGGGTGGCTACGAGCAGTACTTC. Translation: CASSNRLAGGYEQYF.

This chain joins TRBV5-8 and TRBJ2-7; maybe TRBD1 (6 bases). Germline V CDR1 and CDR2: SGHTS, YDEGEE. The length of the CDR3 is 12 residues. V dropped 5 bases and J dropped 3 bases, with 9 bases sitting between them. The CDR3 bases are TGTGCCAGCAGTTTCAGGGGCTACGAGCAGTACTTC. Translation: CASSFRGYEQYF. The full variable domain, in which reference TRBV5-8 and TRBJ2-7 provide the parts outside the CDR3, is EAGVTQSPTHLIKTRGQQATLRCSPISGHTSVYWYQQALGLGLQFLLWYDEGEERNRGNFPPRFSGRQFPNYSSELNVNALELEDSALYLCASSFRGYEQYFGPGTRLTVT.

CDR3 amino acids: CASSYRGRSPEAFF. The DNA for the CDR3 is TGTGCCAGCAGTTACAGGGGTAGGTCTCCTGAAGCTTTCTTT. The rearrangement uses TRBV6-2 or TRBV6-3 and TRBJ1-1; D is perhaps TRBD1 (5 bases). CDR1 and CDR2 from the germline V gene are MNHEY and SVGEGT. The CDR3 runs 14 residues. Between the trimmed V and J ends, which lost 2 bases and 6 bases, there was a span of 13 bases.

This rearrangement joins TRBV18 to TRBJ2-7; D is ambiguous. The CDR3 sequence is 13 residues long. CDR1 and CDR2 from the germline V gene are KGHSH and LQKENI. Deletions cut 5 bases from V and 2 bases from J, with 10 bases between. The CDR3 is CASSGPAPYEQYF. For the CDR3, the DNA is TGTGCCAGCTCAGGGCCAGCCCCCTACGAGCAGTACTTC.

The rearrangement uses TRBV7-9 and TRBJ1-1; unclear D gene. This CDR3 contains 15 residues. CDR1 and CDR2 (germline): SEHNR, FQNEAQ (reference sequence). Trimming took off 5 bases at V and 5 bases at J, with 18 bases between the two ends. CDR3 loop: CASSPGVGRQTEAFF. CDR3 sequence (DNA): TGTGCCAGCAGCCCCGGGGTGGGGAGGCAAACTGAAGCTTTCTTT.